The clone carrying this T cell receptor beta chain showed up many times. Antigen: not known. This sample was included in a study of CD8 T cells in ankylosing spondylitis. TCRdb independently ran MiXCR on the 5' RACE reads; one entry per CDR3 protein. This sample carries about 130,000 distinct CDR3 sequences, 7.3% of them seen once, and the ten largest clones take over 10%. Trimming removed 0 bases at V and 1 base at J, with 13 bases between. The CDR3 covers 16 residues. Germline CDR1 reads SGHRS; CDR2 reads YFSETQ. Findings and limits, study-wide: Reactive arthritis synovial fluid and blood previously showed some of these motif variants.

This receptor was taken from a female donor with ankylosing spondylitis or in good health (not recorded which). Material: blood, either unsorted or a sorted T cell fraction (not recorded which). The chain carries TRBV5-1 and TRBJ1-1, with D perhaps TRBD1 (6 bases). For the CDR3, the DNA is TGCGCCAGCAGCTTGGACAGGGCCCCTTCGAACACTGAAGCTTTCTTT. Protein sequence: CASSLDRAPSNTEAFF.